Listed here are 27 T cell receptor beta chains from one sample, sequenced in a study of control samples from healthy donors and cancer patients. Repertoires were generated with immunoSEQ multiplex PCR, while TCRdb's copy carries only in-frame clones and drops some. The sample includes approximately 97,000 clones, roughly 88% of them seen just once. Sequenced sample: blood. These receptors all come from a man aged 25-45 years in good health.

The chain couples TRBV6-5 to TRBJ1-5, with a possible D match to TRBD1 (6 bases). Trimming removed 2 bases at V and 1 base at J, with 9 bases between. Germline V gene lookup returns CDR1 MNHEY and CDR2 SVGAGI. The CDR3 totals 15 residues. The CDR3 loop is CASSYRGQSNQPQHF. The CDR3 DNA reads TGTGCCAGCAGTTACCGCGGACAGAGCAATCAGCCCCAGCATTTT.

The chain carries TRBV5-5 and TRBJ2-2, with TRBD1 identical over 11 bases. The V gene's germline CDR1 is SGHKS and CDR2 YYEKEE (reference sequence). CDR3 size: 15 residues. With 3 bases clipped from V and 7 bases from J, the junction kept 5 bases outside the gene matches. CDR3 DNA sequence: TGTGCCAGCAGCTGGGGGACAGGGGGTATCGGGGAGCTGTTTTTT. This gives the protein CASSWGTGGIGELFF.

The chain employs TRBV18 and TRBJ2-3; the D is unclear. From germline, CDR1 is KGHSH and CDR2 LQKENI. Trimming removed 6 bases from V and 2 bases from J, with 12 bases in between. CDR3 length equals 14 residues. The CDR3 protein is CASSQYSLTDTQYF. The DNA for the CDR3 is TGTGCCAGCTCCCAATACTCTCTCACAGATACGCAGTATTTT.

The chain has TRBV5-4 and TRBJ2-5; D not certain. The CDR3 runs 13 residues. The V gene lost 3 bases and the J gene lost 9 bases, with 15 bases spanning the gap. Looked up from germline, CDR1 is SGHNT and CDR2 is YYREEE (reference sequence). The CDR3 sequence is CASSSGPVVSQYF. DNA for the CDR3: TGTGCCAGCAGCTCGGGCCCCGTGGTGTCCCAGTACTTC. Filled out from reference TRBV5-4 and TRBJ2-5, the complete variable domain reads ETGVTQSPTHLIKTRGQQVTLRCSSQSGHNTVSWYQQALGQGPQFIFQYYREEENGRGNFPPRFSGLQFPNYSSELNVNALELDDSALYLCASSSGPVVSQYFGPGTRLLVL.

The chain employs TRBV29-1 and TRBJ1-3; 9 bases match TRBD1. From germline, CDR1 is SQVTM and CDR2 ANQGSEA. The V and J ends lost 4 bases and 1 base, in that order; junction bases with no gene match: 5. This CDR3 is built from 15 residues. The CDR3 loop is CSVGRGTGSGNTIYF. The CDR3 nucleotides read TGCAGCGTTGGACGTGGGACAGGGTCTGGAAACACCATATATTTT.

J is TRBJ1-1 and V is TRBV19; 10 nucleotides match TRBD1. Germline assignment: CDR1 LNHDA and CDR2 SQIVND (reference sequence). The CDR3 consists of 15 residues. With V trimmed by 5 bases and J by 3 bases, 6 bases remained unmatched. CDR3 residues: CASSPPTGGYTEAFF. As DNA, the CDR3 is TGTGCCAGTAGTCCCCCGACAGGGGGCTACACTGAAGCTTTCTTT.

This rearrangement joins TRBV4-2 to TRBJ1-4, with no clear D. The germline CDR1 and CDR2 sequences are LGHNA and YNFKEQ. The CDR3 runs 15 residues. V lost 2 bases to trimming and J lost 4 bases, with 11 bases between them. Here the CDR3 reads CASSQLASINEKLFF. The DNA of the CDR3 is TGTGCCAGCAGCCAACTTGCTTCTATTAATGAAAAACTGTTTTTT.

CDR3 DNA sequence: TGTGCCAGCAGCCACGTGAGCGGAATATCTAGCACAGATACGCAGTATTTT. As protein: CASSHVSGISSTDTQYF. This chain connects TRBV3-1 (or the pseudogene TRBV3-2) to TRBJ2-3; tentative D call: TRBD2 (5 bases). The CDR3 is 17 amino acids. Trimming took off 3 bases at V and 0 bases at J, with 16 bases between the two ends. Germline V lookup: CDR1 LGHDT, CDR2 YNNKEL (reference sequence).

The chain links TRBV10-3 to TRBJ1-1; no clear D gene. V was trimmed by 4 bases and J by 1 base, leaving 4 bases between them. The CDR3 totals 12 residues. CDR1 and CDR2 from the germline V gene are ENHRY and SYGVKD. The CDR3 reads CAISARNTEAFF. In DNA, the CDR3 is TGTGCCATCAGTGCAAGGAACACTGAAGCTTTCTTT.

The chain links TRBV2 to TRBJ2-3; D tentatively fits TRBD1 or TRBD2 (5 bases each). Per the germline V gene, CDR1 is SNHLY and CDR2 is FYNNEI. The V end lost 3 bases, the J end lost 2 bases, and 9 bases lay between the germline ends. This CDR3 region has 14 residues. The CDR3 spells CASSDEGSTDTQYF. The CDR3 coding sequence is TGTGCCAGCAGTGATGAGGGGTCCACAGATACGCAGTATTTT.

The chain combines TRBV19 with TRBJ1-1; D remains unclear. CDR1 is LNHDA and CDR2 is SQIVND in the germline V gene (reference sequence). V was cut by 3 bases and J by 1 base, with 9 bases left in between. The CDR3 contains 14 residues. The CDR3 loop is CASSIARGNTEAFF. CDR3 DNA sequence: TGTGCCAGTAGTATTGCCCGGGGGAACACTGAAGCTTTCTTT.

The V gene is TRBV19, the J gene TRBJ2-2, with 9 nucleotides matching TRBD1. The CDR3 extends over 15 amino acids. J was trimmed by 6 bases and V by 7 bases; bases with no gene match: 9. CDR1 and CDR2 from the germline V gene are LNHDA and SQIVND (reference sequence). The CDR3: CASNPRDRVPGELFF. The DNA for the CDR3 is TGTGCCAGTAACCCACGGGACAGGGTCCCCGGGGAGCTGTTTTTT.

The chain has TRBV2 and TRBJ2-2; 7 positions match TRBD1. V shed 6 bases, J shed 0 bases, and the junction held 4 bases outside the gene matches. From germline, CDR1 is SNHLY and CDR2 FYNNEI. This CDR3 comprises 15 residues. CDR3: CASRRDSANTGELFF. DNA for the CDR3: TGTGCCAGCAGGAGGGACAGCGCGAACACCGGGGAGCTGTTTTTT.

CDR3 sequence (DNA): TGTGCCAGCAGCGTAGGGCTAGCGGGATCAGAGACCCAGTACTTC. Its protein product is CASSVGLAGSETQYF. The chain joins TRBV7-3 to TRBJ2-5; 9 bases fit TRBD2. Germline V gene data show CDR1 as SGHTA and CDR2 as FQGTGA. This CDR3 is 15 amino acids long. V was clipped by 5 bases and J by 4 bases; unmatched bases: 8. Looking up the rest from reference TRBV7-3 and TRBJ2-5 gives the full variable domain: GAGVSQTPSNKVTEKGKYVELRCDPISGHTALYWYRQSLGQGPEFLIYFQGTGAADDSGLPNDRFFAVRPEGSVSTLKIQRTERGDSAVYLCASSVGLAGSETQYFGPGTRLLVL.

The chain couples TRBV1 to TRBJ2-1. TRBV1 is a pseudogene locus. The CDR3 consists of 12 residues. The CDR3 reads CTSSPKHGRPFF. DNA of the CDR3: TGCACCAGCAGCCCTAAACACGGCCGGCCCTTCTTC.

This chain links TRBV5-3 with TRBJ1-5, with a possible D match to TRBD1 (6 bases). TRBV5-3 is given ORF status, its function remaining uncertain. V gave up 2 bases and J gave up 3 bases, with 21 bases separating them. The CDR3 is 18 amino acids. Here the CDR3 reads CARSFFGLGQLLNQPQHF. CDR3 coding DNA: TGTGCCAGAAGCTTTTTCGGCCTAGGACAGTTACTCAATCAGCCCCAGCATTTT.

CDR3 amino acids: CASSQDLGLNTGELFF. In nucleotides, the CDR3 is TGCGCCAGCAGCCAAGATTTGGGGCTGAACACCGGGGAGCTGTTTTTT. This sequence joins TRBV4-1 and TRBJ2-2; D possibly corresponds to TRBD1 (5 bases). The CDR3 spans 16 residues. CDR1 MGHRA and CDR2 YSYEKL come from the germline V gene. V was clipped by 0 bases and J by 1 base, with 9 bases between them.

CDR3 DNA: TGTGCCAGCAGCCAAGATCCCCCCGGGACTAGCTACGAGCAGTACTTC. Residues: CASSQDPPGTSYEQYF. The chain combines TRBV3-1 (or the pseudogene TRBV3-2) with TRBJ2-7, with 8 nucleotides matching TRBD2. J was trimmed by 3 bases and V by 0 bases; bases with no gene match: 7. The CDR3 runs to 16 residues. CDR1 LGHDT and CDR2 YNNKEL come from the germline V gene (reference sequence).

The genes are TRBV28 and TRBJ2-1, with 7 bases identical to TRBD1. The CDR3 is 16 amino acids. The V and J ends lost 6 bases and 5 bases, in that order; junction bases with no gene match: 13. From germline, CDR1 is MDHEN and CDR2 SYDVKM. The chain's CDR3 is CASSEIGTGVHNEQFF. The CDR3 DNA follows: TGTGCCAGCAGCGAGATCGGAACAGGGGTTCACAATGAGCAGTTCTTC.

Here the CDR3 DNA reads TGTGCCTGGAGTGCCCTTCAGGGGAACACTGAAGCTTTCTTT. Its protein product is CAWSALQGNTEAFF. This chain uses TRBV30 with TRBJ1-1, with D possibly TRBD1 on 5 matching bases. This CDR3 contains 14 residues. The germline V and J ends were trimmed by 1 base and 1 base, with 10 bases remaining between them. Per the germline V gene, CDR1 is GTSNPN and CDR2 is SVGIG (reference sequence).

The chain has TRBV7-9 and TRBJ2-3; the match to TRBD2 covers 10 bases. Germline V gene sequence: CDR1 SEHNR, CDR2 FQNEAQ (reference sequence). CDR3 length: 16 amino acids. The junction had 13 bases not matched to a gene; V was cut back by 11 bases and J by 2 bases. This chain's CDR3 is CAGQRLAGSPTDTQYF. Written as DNA, the CDR3 is TGTGCCGGCCAACGACTAGCGGGCTCTCCCACAGATACGCAGTATTTT. Full variable domain (missing parts from reference TRBV7-9 and TRBJ2-3): DTGVSQNPRHKITKRGQNVTFRCDPISEHNRLYWYRQTLGQGPEFLTYFQNEAQLEKSRLLSDRFSAERPKGSFSTLEIQRTEQGDSAMYLCAGQRLAGSPTDTQYFGPGTRLTVL.

The CDR3 DNA sequence: TGTGCCAGCAATACGCGCGGGAGAACAGATACGCAGTATTTT. Protein product: CASNTRGRTDTQYF. The gene calls are TRBV2 and TRBJ2-3; 7 positions match TRBD2. The CDR3 is made up of 14 amino acids. The ends lost 7 bases at V and 3 bases at J; junction bases unmatched: 7. Germline CDR1 SNHLY, CDR2 FYNNEI.

The chain carries TRBV28 and TRBJ1-3; D ambiguous. CDR1 MDHEN and CDR2 SYDVKM come from the germline V gene. Trimming took 2 bases from V and 8 from J, leaving 4 bases between them. The CDR3 contains 11 residues. The CDR3 bases are TGTGCCAGCAGTTTACGAGACACCATATATTTT. This encodes CASSLRDTIYF.

This sequence joins TRBV18 and TRBJ2-7; D gene uncertain. The germline gives CDR1 KGHSH, CDR2 LQKENI. This CDR3 spans 14 amino acids. V was cut by 2 bases and J by 3 bases, with 11 bases left in between. The CDR3 coding sequence is TGTGCCAGCTCACCATCCGCCCAGATCTACGAGCAGTACTTC. Its protein is CASSPSAQIYEQYF. Drawing the rest from reference TRBV18 and TRBJ2-7, the complete variable domain is NAGVMQNPRHLVRRRGQEARLRCSPMKGHSHVYWYRQLPEEGLKFMVYLQKENIIDESGMPKERFSAEFPKEGPSILRIQQVVRGDSAAYFCASSPSAQIYEQYFGPGTRLTVT.

CDR3 nucleotide sequence: TGTGCCAGCAGTACCACCAGCGGAGTTACCTACAATGAGCAGTTCTTC. Translation: CASSTTSGVTYNEQFF. The chain has TRBV28 and TRBJ2-1, with a weak D call TRBD2 (5 bases). V was pared by 5 bases and J by 2 bases, with 16 bases between. This CDR3 has 16 residues. CDR1 and CDR2 (germline): MDHEN, SYDVKM.

The chain combines TRBV6-5 with TRBJ2-4; 7 nucleotides line up with TRBD1. The CDR3 spans 12 residues. The junction had 3 bases not matched to a gene; V was cut back by 6 bases and J by 7 bases. Germline V gene lookup returns CDR1 MNHEY and CDR2 SVGAGI. The CDR3 loop reads CASSDRVNIQYF. The CDR3 DNA sequence: TGTGCCAGCAGCGACAGGGTTAACATTCAGTACTTC.

The chain combines TRBV19 with TRBJ1-5; possibly TRBD1 for D (5 bases). Germline lookup yields CDR1 LNHDA and CDR2 SQIVND (reference sequence). V shed 3 bases and J shed 7 bases, with 10 bases lying between them. CDR3 length equals 13 residues. For the CDR3, the DNA is TGTGCCAGTAGTATCGGGGGGGACCAGCCCCAGCATTTT. It encodes CASSIGGDQPQHF.